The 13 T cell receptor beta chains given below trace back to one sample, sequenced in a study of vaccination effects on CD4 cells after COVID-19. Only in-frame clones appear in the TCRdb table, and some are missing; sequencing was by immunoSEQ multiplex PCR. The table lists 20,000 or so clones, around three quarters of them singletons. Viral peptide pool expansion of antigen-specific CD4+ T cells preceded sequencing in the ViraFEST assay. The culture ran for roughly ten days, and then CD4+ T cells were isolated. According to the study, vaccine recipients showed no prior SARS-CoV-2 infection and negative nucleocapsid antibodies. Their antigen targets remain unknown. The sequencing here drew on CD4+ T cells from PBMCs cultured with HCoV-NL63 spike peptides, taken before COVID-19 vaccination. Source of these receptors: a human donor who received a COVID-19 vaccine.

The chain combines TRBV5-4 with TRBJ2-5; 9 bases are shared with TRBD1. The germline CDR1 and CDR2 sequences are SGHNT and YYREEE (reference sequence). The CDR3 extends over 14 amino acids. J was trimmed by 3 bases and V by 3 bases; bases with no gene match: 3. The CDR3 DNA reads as TGTGCCAGCAGCTCACAGGGGGCCGAAGAGACCCAGTACTTC. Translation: CASSSQGAEETQYF.

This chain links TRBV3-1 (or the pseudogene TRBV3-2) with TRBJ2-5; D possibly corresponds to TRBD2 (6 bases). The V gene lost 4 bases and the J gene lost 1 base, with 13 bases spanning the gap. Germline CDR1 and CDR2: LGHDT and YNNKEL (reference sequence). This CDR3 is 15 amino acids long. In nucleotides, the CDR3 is TGTGCCAGCAGCCCTAATTCGGGGGTCCAAGAGACCCAGTACTTC. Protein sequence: CASSPNSGVQETQYF.

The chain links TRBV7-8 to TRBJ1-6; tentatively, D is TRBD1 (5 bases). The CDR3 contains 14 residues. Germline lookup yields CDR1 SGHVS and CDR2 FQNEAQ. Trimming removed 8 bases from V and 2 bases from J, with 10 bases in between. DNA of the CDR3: TGTGCCAGCGGGGGGAGCACCTATAATTCACCCCTCCACTTT. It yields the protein CASGGSTYNSPLHF. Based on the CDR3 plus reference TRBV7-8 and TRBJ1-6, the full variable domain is GAGVSQSPRYKVAKRGQDVALRCDPISGHVSLFWYQQALGQGPEFLTYFQNEAQLDKSGLPSDRFFAERPEGSVSTLKIQRTQQEDSAVYLCASGGSTYNSPLHFGNGTRLTVT.

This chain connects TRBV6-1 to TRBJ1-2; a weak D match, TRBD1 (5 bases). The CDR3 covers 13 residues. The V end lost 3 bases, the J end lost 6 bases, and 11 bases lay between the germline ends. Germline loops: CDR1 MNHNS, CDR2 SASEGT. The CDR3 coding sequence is TGTGCCAGCAGTGAGGGGGGAAGCCATGGCTACACCTTC. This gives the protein CASSEGGSHGYTF.

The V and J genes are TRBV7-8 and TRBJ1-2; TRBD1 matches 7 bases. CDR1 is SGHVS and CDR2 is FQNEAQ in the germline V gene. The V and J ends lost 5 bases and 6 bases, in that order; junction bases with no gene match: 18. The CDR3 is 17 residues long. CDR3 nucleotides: TGTGCCAGCAGCGAAAGGATGGGTAGGGGGCCTGGGGATGGCTACACCTTC. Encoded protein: CASSERMGRGPGDGYTF.

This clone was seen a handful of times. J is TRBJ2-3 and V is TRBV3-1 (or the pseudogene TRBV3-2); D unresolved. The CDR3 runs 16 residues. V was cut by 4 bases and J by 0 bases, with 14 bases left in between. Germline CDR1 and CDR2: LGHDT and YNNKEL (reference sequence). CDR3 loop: CASSPRTVISTDTQYF. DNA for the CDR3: TGTGCCAGCAGCCCCCGTACGGTCATAAGCACAGATACGCAGTATTTT.

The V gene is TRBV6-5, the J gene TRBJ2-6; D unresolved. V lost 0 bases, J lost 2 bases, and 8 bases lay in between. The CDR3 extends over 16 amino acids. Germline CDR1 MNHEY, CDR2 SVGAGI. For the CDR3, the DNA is TGTGCCAGCAGTTACTCTAGAAGGGCTGGGGCCAACGTCCTGACTTTC. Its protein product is CASSYSRRAGANVLTF.

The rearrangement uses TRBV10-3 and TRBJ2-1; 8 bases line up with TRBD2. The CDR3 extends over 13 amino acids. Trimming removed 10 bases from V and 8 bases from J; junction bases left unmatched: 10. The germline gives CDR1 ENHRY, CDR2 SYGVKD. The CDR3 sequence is CATLGTSSHEQFF. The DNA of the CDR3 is TGTGCCACCCTCGGGACTAGTTCTCATGAGCAGTTCTTC.

Written as DNA, the CDR3 is TGTGCCAGCAGTGCGGGACAGGGTTTTTTGGGTGGCTACACCTTC. Its protein is CASSAGQGFLGGYTF. The gene calls are TRBV2 and TRBJ1-2, with TRBD1 matching over 9 bases. With 4 bases clipped from V and 7 bases from J, the junction kept 10 bases outside the gene matches. CDR3 length: 15 amino acids. Germline CDR1 and CDR2: SNHLY and FYNNEI. Complete variable domain (other parts from reference TRBV2 and TRBJ1-2): EPEVTQTPSHQVTQMGQEVILRCVPISNHLYFYWYRQILGQKVEFLVSFYNNEISEKSEIFDDQFSVERPDGSNFTLKIRSTKLEDSAMYFCASSAGQGFLGGYTFGSGTRLTVV.

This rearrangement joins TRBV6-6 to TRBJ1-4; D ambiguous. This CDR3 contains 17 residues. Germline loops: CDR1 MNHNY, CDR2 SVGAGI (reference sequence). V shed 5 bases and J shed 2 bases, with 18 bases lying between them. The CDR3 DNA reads TGTGCCAGCAGTCTGACTGGCAGGAGGGTCACTAATGAAAAACTGTTTTTT. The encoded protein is CASSLTGRRVTNEKLFF.

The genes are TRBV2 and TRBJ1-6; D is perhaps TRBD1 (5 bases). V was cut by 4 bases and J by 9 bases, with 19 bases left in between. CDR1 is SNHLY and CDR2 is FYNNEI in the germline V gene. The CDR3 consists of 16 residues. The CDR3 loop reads CASSGRQSRGGSPLHF. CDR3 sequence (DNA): TGTGCCAGCAGTGGCCGACAGTCTAGGGGAGGTTCACCCCTCCACTTT.

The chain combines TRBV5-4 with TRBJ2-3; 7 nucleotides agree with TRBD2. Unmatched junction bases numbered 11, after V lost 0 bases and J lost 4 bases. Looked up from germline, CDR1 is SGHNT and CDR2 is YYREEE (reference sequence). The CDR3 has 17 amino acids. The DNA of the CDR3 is TGTGCCAGCAGCTTGGCCGGGGGAGGGTGGTCCCCAGATACGCAGTATTTT. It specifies CASSLAGGGWSPDTQYF.

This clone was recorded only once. The CDR3 sequence: CASSWGQGKAFF. CDR3 bases: TGTGCCAGCAGCTGGGGACAGGGGAAAGCTTTCTTT. V gene TRBV7-9 combines with J gene TRBJ1-1; 10 bases line up with TRBD1. This CDR3 comprises 12 residues. Germline V gene lookup returns CDR1 SEHNR and CDR2 FQNEAQ (reference sequence). The V gene end was trimmed by 4 bases and the J gene end by 9 bases; junction bases not matched to a gene: 2.